Presented here are 9 T cell receptor beta chains from one specimen sequenced in a study of cytomegalovirus exposure and HLA in healthy donors. Vbeta (60) and Jbeta (13) primers were used in the PCR. Assay used: immunoSEQ multiplex PCR; TCRdb lists only in-frame clones, some missing. This table has roughly 150,000 clones, 82% appearing once. Sequencing was performed on PBMCs. The receptors were gathered from a girl aged 10-17 years in good health and CMV-seropositive.

V gene TRBV5-6 combines with J gene TRBJ2-7, with TRBD2 as a possible D gene (5 bases). Per the germline V gene, CDR1 is SGHDT and CDR2 is YYEEEE. Trimming shortened V by 1 base and J by 3 bases, and 17 bases separated the two germline ends. This CDR3 has 16 amino acids. DNA for the CDR3: TGTGCCAGCAGCTTGTGGCCGGGGAGTTCGATCTACGAGCAGTACTTC. Amino acid sequence: CASSLWPGSSIYEQYF.

This clone was seen a few times. The rearrangement joins TRBV7-2 to TRBJ2-2; 10 bases map to TRBD1. Trimming removed 5 bases from V and 4 bases from J; junction bases left unmatched: 4. Germline CDR1 SGHTA, CDR2 FQGNSA. CDR3 size: 15 residues. The CDR3 DNA reads as TGTGCCAGCAGCCCGGGACAGGGGATCACCGGGGAGCTGTTTTTT. It encodes CASSPGQGITGELFF.

The chain carries TRBV7-9 and TRBJ1-2; 7 nucleotides align to TRBD1. Trimming at V came to 0 bases and at J to 8 bases, leaving 6 bases not matched to a gene. This CDR3 spans 14 amino acids. The germline CDR1 and CDR2 sequences are SEHNR and FQNEAQ (reference sequence). The CDR3 bases are TGTGCCAGCAGCTTAGCGAAGCAGGGGGGAGGCTACACCTTC. Its protein product is CASSLAKQGGGYTF.

This rearrangement joins TRBV19 to TRBJ1-5, with 7 positions matching TRBD1. Germline V gives CDR1 LNHDA, CDR2 SQIVND (reference sequence). The CDR3 runs 16 residues. J lost 0 bases, V lost 3 bases, and 5 bases had no gene match. The CDR3 loop is CASSISTGYSNQPQHF. CDR3 bases: TGTGCCAGTAGTATCTCGACAGGGTATAGCAATCAGCCCCAGCATTTT.

The chain joins TRBV15 to TRBJ2-5, with TRBD2 matching over 7 bases. CDR3 length: 15 amino acids. With V trimmed by 3 bases and J by 5 bases, 9 bases remained unmatched. Germline V gene data show CDR1 as LNHNV and CDR2 as YYDKDF (reference sequence). This CDR3 reads CATSSGGIGRETQYF. The DNA for the CDR3 is TGTGCCACCAGCAGCGGGGGGATCGGGCGTGAGACCCAGTACTTC. Supplemented by reference TRBV15 and TRBJ2-5, the full variable domain reads DAMVIQNPRYQVTQFGKPVTLSCSQTLNHNVMYWYQQKSSQAPKLLFHYYDKDFNNEADTPDNFQSRRPNTSFCFLDIRSPGLGDTAMYLCATSSGGIGRETQYFGPGTRLLVL.

The chain combines TRBV28 with TRBJ1-2; D gene ambiguous. The CDR3 covers 13 residues. Germline assignment: CDR1 MDHEN and CDR2 SYDVKM. Trimming left V 6 bases short and J 4 bases short, with 12 bases between. The CDR3 DNA sequence: TGTGCCAGCAGCAGCCACAGAATCTATGGCTACACCTTC. The encoded protein is CASSSHRIYGYTF.

The V and J genes are TRBV30 and TRBJ1-1, with 7 bases lining up with TRBD1. CDR3 length: 15 amino acids. The germline V gene has CDR1 GTSNPN and CDR2 SVGIG (reference sequence). The V segment lost 2 bases and the J segment 2 bases; nucleotides outside the gene matches: 8. The CDR3 sequence is CAWSPTRTGNTEAFF. The DNA of the CDR3 is TGTGCCTGGAGTCCGACTCGGACAGGAAACACTGAAGCTTTCTTT.

This chain uses TRBV4-3 with TRBJ2-3; TRBD2 agrees at 7 bases. The CDR3 length is 14 residues. The trim removed 4 bases at V and 2 bases at J, leaving 3 bases unmatched. Germline V gene lookup returns CDR1 LGHNA and CDR2 YSLEER. DNA for the CDR3: TGCGCCAGCAGCCTTGGGACTACCACAGATACGCAGTATTTT. It codes for CASSLGTTTDTQYF.

The J gene is TRBJ1-2, the V gene TRBV7-9, with 7 nucleotides matching TRBD1. Germline trimming cut 2 bases from V and 4 bases from J; bases unmatched to any gene: 1. The germline gives CDR1 SEHNR, CDR2 FQNEAQ (reference sequence). This CDR3 has 13 amino acids. The CDR3 DNA is TGTGCCAGCAGCTTAAACAGGGGCTATGGCTACACCTTC. Translating gives CASSLNRGYGYTF.